Below are 11 T cell receptor beta chains sequenced from a single sample in a study of T cell changes during pregnancy in multiple sclerosis. The table came from immunoSEQ multiplex PCR; TCRdb's copy has only in-frame clones and leaves some out. The sample lists around 50,000 clones, 92% seen once, with approximately 0.6% in the top ten. Sequences were derived from CD4+ T cells from peripheral blood mononuclear cells, sampled after pregnancy. The receptor set was obtained from a female donor with multiple sclerosis, enrolled in a pregnancy study.

The genes are TRBV11-3 and TRBJ1-1; the match to TRBD1 covers 7 bases. V shed 1 base, J shed 7 bases, and the junction held 3 bases outside the gene matches. Germline V lookup: CDR1 SGHNT, CDR2 YENEEA. The CDR3 has 13 amino acids. CDR3 sequence (DNA): TGTGCCAGCAGCTTAGGCAGGGGGTATGAAGCTTTCTTT. Encoded protein: CASSLGRGYEAFF.

The chain has TRBV20-1 and TRBJ2-3; TRBD2 matches at 7 bases. The J segment lost 8 bases and the V segment lost 5 bases, leaving 4 bases of the junction unmatched. Germline loops: CDR1 DFQATT, CDR2 SNEGSKA (reference sequence). The CDR3 spans 11 residues. CDR3 bases: TGCAGTGCTCCCAGGGAGGGTACGCAGTATTTT. Its translation: CSAPREGTQYF.

This chain links TRBV11-2 with TRBJ1-2; D unresolved. Per the germline V gene, CDR1 is SGHAT and CDR2 is FQNNGV. This CDR3 has 13 amino acids. Trimming shortened V by 5 bases and J by 8 bases, and 15 bases separated the two germline ends. This chain's CDR3 is CASSPHGVHGYTF. As DNA, the CDR3 is TGTGCCAGCAGCCCCCACGGGGTACACGGCTACACCTTC.

The V gene is TRBV7-8, the J gene TRBJ1-1, with TRBD1 matching over 7 bases. This CDR3 region has 12 residues. Trimming removed 5 bases from V and 11 bases from J; junction bases left unmatched: 8. Germline CDR1 and CDR2: SGHVS and FQNEAQ. In DNA, the CDR3 is TGTGCCAGCAGCCCCCCCAGGGGGATGGCTTTCTTT. It is translated as CASSPPRGMAFF.

This chain joins TRBV6-1 and TRBJ2-6, with a weak D call TRBD1 (5 bases). The CDR3 extends over 15 amino acids. Germline V gives CDR1 MNHNS, CDR2 SASEGT. V lost 3 bases and J 4 bases, leaving 10 bases between the germline ends. The CDR3 bases are TGTGCCAGCAGTGAGAAAGGGGCCGGGGCCAACGTCCTGACTTTC. This codes for CASSEKGAGANVLTF.

CDR3 region: CASSLGLNTEAFF. As DNA, the CDR3 is TGTGCCAGCAGCTTGGGGCTGAACACTGAAGCTTTCTTT. This sequence joins TRBV5-4 and TRBJ1-1; D unresolved. Germline V lookup: CDR1 SGHNT, CDR2 YYREEE (reference sequence). This CDR3 has 13 residues. Between the trimmed V and J ends, which lost 0 bases and 0 bases, there was a span of 3 bases. The whole variable domain, filled in from reference TRBV5-4 and TRBJ1-1, reads ETGVTQSPTHLIKTRGQQVTLRCSSQSGHNTVSWYQQALGQGPQFIFQYYREEENGRGNFPPRFSGLQFPNYSSELNVNALELDDSALYLCASSLGLNTEAFFGQGTRLTVV.

The rearrangement joins TRBV7-9 to TRBJ2-1, with D hard to call. Germline V gene sequence: CDR1 SEHNR, CDR2 FQNEAQ (reference sequence). This CDR3 has 14 residues. V shed 5 bases and J shed 8 bases, with 16 bases lying between them. The CDR3 DNA follows: TGTGCCAGCAGCACAAGTGGAGTCGGGTATGAGCAGTTCTTC. Amino acids: CASSTSGVGYEQFF. The variable domain in full, with the rest retrieved from reference TRBV7-9 and TRBJ2-1, is DTGVSQNPRHKITKRGQNVTFRCDPISEHNRLYWYRQTLGQGPEFLTYFQNEAQLEKSRLLSDRFSAERPKGSFSTLEIQRTEQGDSAMYLCASSTSGVGYEQFFGPGTRLTVL.

This chain uses TRBV2 with TRBJ2-7, with 9 nucleotides matching TRBD2. Trimming took 5 bases from V and 1 from J; bases not matched to a gene: 6. This CDR3 is built from 15 residues. The germline V gene encodes CDR1 SNHLY and CDR2 FYNNEI. CDR3 region: CASSSDSGGSYEQYF. DNA of the CDR3: TGTGCCAGCAGTTCCGATAGCGGGGGATCCTACGAGCAGTACTTC.

DNA for the CDR3: TGTGCCAGCAGCCACACCCTCGCCCTCTACGAGCAGTACTTC. It is translated as CASSHTLALYEQYF. The chain is built from TRBV7-2 and TRBJ2-7; D remains unclear. CDR1 SGHTA and CDR2 FQGNSA come from the germline V gene. Trimming cost V 5 bases and J 3 bases, with 14 bases left between them. The CDR3 extends over 14 amino acids. The variable domain in full, with the rest retrieved from reference TRBV7-2 and TRBJ2-7, is GAGVSQSPSNKVTEKGKDVELRCDPISGHTALYWYRQSLGQGLEFLIYFQGNSAPDKSGLPSDRFSAERTGGSVSTLTIQRTQQEDSAVYLCASSHTLALYEQYFGPGTRLTVT.

The chain uses TRBV19 and TRBJ2-7, with 8 bases fitting TRBD1. With 5 bases clipped from V and 4 bases from J, the junction kept 4 bases outside the gene matches. Germline values: CDR1 LNHDA, CDR2 SQIVND (reference sequence). The CDR3 has 13 amino acids. This CDR3 reads CASSLRDRYEQYF. The CDR3 coding sequence is TGTGCCAGTAGTCTTAGGGACAGGTACGAGCAGTACTTC. The entire variable domain, with the rest obtained from reference TRBV19 and TRBJ2-7, is as follows: DGGITQSPKYLFRKEGQNVTLSCEQNLNHDAMYWYRQDPGQGLRLIYYSQIVNDFQKGDIAEGYSVSREKKESFPLTVTSAQKNPTAFYLCASSLRDRYEQYFGPGTRLTVT.

The chain couples TRBV7-2 to TRBJ2-3; 10 bases align to TRBD2. Germline V lookup: CDR1 SGHTA, CDR2 FQGNSA. V dropped 2 bases and J dropped 4; count of bases not matched to a gene: 6. The CDR3 totals 16 residues. CDR3: CASSLTSGARPDTQYF. CDR3 nucleotide sequence: TGTGCCAGCAGCTTAACTAGCGGGGCCCGGCCAGATACGCAGTATTTT. The complete variable domain, with remaining parts taken from reference TRBV7-2 and TRBJ2-3, reads GAGVSQSPSNKVTEKGKDVELRCDPISGHTALYWYRQSLGQGLEFLIYFQGNSAPDKSGLPSDRFSAERTGGSVSTLTIQRTQQEDSAVYLCASSLTSGARPDTQYFGPGTRLTVL.